Sequencing of this T cell receptor (beta chain) was carried out in a study of blood T cells in healthy people across ages. This CDR3 contains 15 residues. Trimming at V came to 8 bases and at J to 6 bases, leaving 7 bases not matched to a gene. Per-sample PBMC isolation yielded at least 6.5 million cells. The use of a sample-barcoded 5' primer and a J-beta primer mix characterized a second PCR of about 7 to 12 cycles. In TCRdb, the 5' RACE reads were re-called with MiXCR into one record per CDR3 protein. The sample yields fewer than 1.5 million distinct CDR3 sequences, around 42% seen once. The TCR was taken from a young woman in good health. The sequenced sample consisted of blood. V and J are TRBV12-3 or TRBV12-4 and TRBJ2-1, with 13 bases lining up with TRBD2. The DNA of the CDR3 is TGTGCCAGCCGGATAACTAGCGGGAGGGCCAATGAGCAGTTCTTC. It yields the protein CASRITSGRANEQFF.